This T cell receptor (beta chain) was identified during a study of T-cell memory formation after mild COVID-19. Concerning this clonotype: Its specificity is not known.

5'RACE primed from the constant segment yielded TCR alpha and TCR beta cDNA libraries bearing sample barcodes and UMIs. TCRdb redid the calling of the 5' RACE reads with MiXCR, one entry per CDR3 protein. The repertoire holds around 160,000 distinct CDR3 sequences, with under 14% as singletons. General study results and limits: Those CD4+ clones that contracted were mainly in CM and EM (CD8+ ones in EMRA).

V was shortened by 4 bases and J by 0 bases, with 13 bases between the two germline ends. Per the germline V gene, CDR1 is MGHDK and CDR2 is SYGVNS. The CDR3 consists of 15 residues. The chain recombines TRBV25-1 with TRBJ2-7; D is unclear. This sequence was found in a man aged 18-30 years who had mild COVID-19 (a few samples of this study predate the infection). Cell type and time point are not known. Material: PBMCs or a T cell subset sorted from them (not recorded which). The CDR3 DNA sequence: TGTGCCAGCAGTGCTGACGTTACCAGCTCCTACGAGCAGTACTTC. It encodes CASSADVTSSYEQYF.